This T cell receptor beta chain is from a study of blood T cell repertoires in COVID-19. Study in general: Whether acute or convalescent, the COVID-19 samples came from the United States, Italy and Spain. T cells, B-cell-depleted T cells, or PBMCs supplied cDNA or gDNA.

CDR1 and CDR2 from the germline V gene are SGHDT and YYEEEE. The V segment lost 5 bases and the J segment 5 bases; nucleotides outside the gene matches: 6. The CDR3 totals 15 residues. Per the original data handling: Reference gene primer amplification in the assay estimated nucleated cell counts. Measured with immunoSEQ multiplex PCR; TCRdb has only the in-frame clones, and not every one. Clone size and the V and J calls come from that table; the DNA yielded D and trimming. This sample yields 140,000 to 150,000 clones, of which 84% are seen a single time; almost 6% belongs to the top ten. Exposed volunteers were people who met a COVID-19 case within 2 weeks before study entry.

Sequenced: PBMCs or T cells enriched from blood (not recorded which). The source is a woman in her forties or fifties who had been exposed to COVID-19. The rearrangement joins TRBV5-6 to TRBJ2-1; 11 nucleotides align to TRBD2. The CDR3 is CASSFSGGANNEQFF. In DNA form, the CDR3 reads TGTGCCAGCAGTTTTAGCGGGGGGGCCAACAATGAGCAGTTCTTC.